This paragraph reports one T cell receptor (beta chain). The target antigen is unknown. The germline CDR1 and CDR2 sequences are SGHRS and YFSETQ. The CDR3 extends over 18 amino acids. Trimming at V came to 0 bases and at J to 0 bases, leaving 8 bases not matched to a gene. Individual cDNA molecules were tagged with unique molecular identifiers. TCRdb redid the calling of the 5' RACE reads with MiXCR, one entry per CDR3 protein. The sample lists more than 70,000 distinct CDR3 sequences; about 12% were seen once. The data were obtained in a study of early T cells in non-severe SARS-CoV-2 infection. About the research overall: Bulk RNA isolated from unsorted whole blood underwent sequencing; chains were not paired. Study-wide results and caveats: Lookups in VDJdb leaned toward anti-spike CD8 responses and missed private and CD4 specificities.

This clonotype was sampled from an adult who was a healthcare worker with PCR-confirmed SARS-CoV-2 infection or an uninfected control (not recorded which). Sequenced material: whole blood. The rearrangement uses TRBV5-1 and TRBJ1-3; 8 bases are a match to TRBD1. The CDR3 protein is CASSLVSGGTSSGNTIYF. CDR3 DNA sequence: TGCGCCAGCAGCTTGGTATCAGGGGGCACGAGCTCTGGAAACACCATATATTTT.